What follows describes a single T cell receptor (beta chain). V trimming: 8 bases; J trimming: 3 bases; junction bases outside the gene matches: 10. The germline V gene encodes CDR1 SQVTM and CDR2 ANQGSEA. This CDR3 region has 14 residues. It was RNA transcripts that yielded the amplified TCR beta CDR3 regions. Researchers ran a first-round RT-PCR on the TCR CDR3 using the HTBI primer set. MiXCR, applied by TCRdb to the multiplex PCR reads, yields one record per CDR3 protein. The sample holds nearly 750,000 distinct CDR3 sequences; 30% to 40% are singletons and the top ten take roughly 30%. The record originates from a study of T cells in Graves' hyperthyroidism and ophthalmopathy.

The V call is TRBV29-1, the J call TRBJ1-1, with 9 bases lining up with TRBD1. The material sequenced was blood. The sequence was collected from a woman between 40 and 50 years old with Graves' hyperthyroidism. The CDR3 DNA is TGCAGCCCTCGGACAGGGGTAGGGGACACTGAAGCTTTCTTT. Translation: CSPRTGVGDTEAFF.